This T cell receptor (beta chain) is drawn from a study of blood T cell repertoires in COVID-19. This clone has a single count. Using immunoSEQ multiplex PCR, the repertoire was profiled, and TCRdb retains in-frame clones only, with some absent. The sample includes about 240,000 clones, 85% to 90% of them seen just once. The participants were between about 18 and 90 years old and came from some 23 US areas. Sample: PBMCs or T cells enriched from blood (not recorded which). The receptor's source is a young woman who had recovered from COVID-19.

The CDR3 region is CASSLAGAPWEQYF. As DNA, the CDR3 is TGCGCCAGCAGCTTAGCGGGAGCCCCCTGGGAGCAGTACTTC. The V call is TRBV5-1, the J call TRBJ2-7, with 8 nucleotides matching TRBD2. The V gene's germline CDR1 is SGHRS and CDR2 YFSETQ. After removal of 2 bases from V and 7 bases from J, the junction contained 8 bases not matched to a gene. The CDR3 has 14 residues. Drawing the rest from reference TRBV5-1 and TRBJ2-7, the complete variable domain is KAGVTQTPRYLIKTRGQQVTLSCSPISGHRSVSWYQQTPGQGLQFLFEYFSETQRNKGNFPGRFSGRQFSNSRSEMNVSTLELGDSALYLCASSLAGAPWEQYFGPGTRLTVT.